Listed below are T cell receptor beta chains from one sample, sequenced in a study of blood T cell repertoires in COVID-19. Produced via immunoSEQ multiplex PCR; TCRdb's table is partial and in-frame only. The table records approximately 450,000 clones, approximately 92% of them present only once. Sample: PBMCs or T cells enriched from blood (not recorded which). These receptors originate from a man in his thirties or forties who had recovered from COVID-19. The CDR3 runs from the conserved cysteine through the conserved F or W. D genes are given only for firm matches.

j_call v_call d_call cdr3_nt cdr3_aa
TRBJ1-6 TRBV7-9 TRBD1 TGTGCCAGCAGCCCGAGGACAGGGAGTAATTCACCCCTCCACTTT CASSPRTGSNSPLHF
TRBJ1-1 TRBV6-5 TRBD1 TGTGCCAGCAATATGGACAGGGACGCTGAAGCTTTCTTT CASNMDRDAEAFF
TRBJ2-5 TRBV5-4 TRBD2 TGTGCCAGCAGCGGGGGACTAGCGGGAGGAGAGACCCAGTACTTC CASSGGLAGGETQYF
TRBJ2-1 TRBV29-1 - TGCAGCGTTGAAAAGGGGCAAGGTGGCGATGAGCAGTTCTTC CSVEKGQGGDEQFF
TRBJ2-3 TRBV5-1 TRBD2 TGCGCCAGCTTACGGACGGGAGGGCCAGCAGATACGCAGTATTTT CASLRTGGPADTQYF
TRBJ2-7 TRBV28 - TGTGCCACCCAGGAGGGAATCTACGAGCAGTACTTC CATQEGIYEQYF
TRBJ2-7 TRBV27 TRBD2 TGTGCCAGCAGTCCTAGACTAGCGGGAGCTGGCGAGCAGTACTTC CASSPRLAGAGEQYF
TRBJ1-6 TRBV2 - TGTGCCAGCAGTACAGGACTAGATAATTCACCCCTCCACTTT CASSTGLDNSPLHF
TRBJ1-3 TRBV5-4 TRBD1 TGTGCCGTACAATCGGGACAGGTGGCATCAGGAAACACCATATATTTT CAVQSGQVASGNTIYF
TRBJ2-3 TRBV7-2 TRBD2 TGTGCCAGCAGCTTAATTGGCTCTAGCGGGAGGGCAGTGGATACGCAGTATTTT CASSLIGSSGRAVDTQYF
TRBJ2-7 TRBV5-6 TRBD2 TGTGCCAGCTTTAGGTCGGGACTAGCGGGAATGCCTCCCTACGAGCAGTACTTC CASFRSGLAGMPPYEQYF
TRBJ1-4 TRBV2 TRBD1 TGTGCCAGCAGTGGACAGGGAGATTTTGGACTGTTTTTT CASSGQGDFGLFF
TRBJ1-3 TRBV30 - TGTGCCTGGAGTGTAGCCTCTGGAAACACCATATATTTT CAWSVASGNTIYF
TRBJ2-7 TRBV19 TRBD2 TGTGCCAGTAGTATAGAGATAGCGGGGAATTACGAGCAGTACTTC CASSIEIAGNYEQYF
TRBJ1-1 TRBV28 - TGTGCCAGCAGTTTGCTTGGTGCGGGCACTGAAGCTTTCTTT CASSLLGAGTEAFF
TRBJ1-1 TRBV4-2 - TGTGCCAGCAGTCGGGAGTGGGAAGCTGAAGCTTTCTTT CASSREWEAEAFF